The 5 T cell receptor beta chains below come from one sample, sequenced in a study of shared clonotypes between healthy human individuals. Generated by immunoSEQ multiplex PCR, the TCRdb table keeps only in-frame clones and is missing some. Here the sample spans around 320,000 clones, about nine tenths being singletons. Material for sequencing was memory CD8+ T cells sorted from blood. Subset specified: CD45RO+ cells pooled with CCR7-negative TemRA cells. The receptors were gathered from a man younger than 35 in good health.

The rearrangement joins TRBV6-1 to TRBJ2-4; D is unclear. CDR1 and CDR2 (germline): MNHNS, SASEGT. V gave up 3 bases and J gave up 1 base, with 13 bases separating them. The CDR3 consists of 16 residues. The CDR3 DNA follows: TGTGCCAGCAGTGATCCCGCAGATTTCGCCAAAAACATTCAGTACTTC. Its protein product is CASSDPADFAKNIQYF.

The chain recombines TRBV28 with TRBJ2-5, with 8 bases identical to TRBD2. The CDR3 extends over 15 amino acids. The V gene's germline CDR1 is MDHEN and CDR2 SYDVKM. The J segment lost 2 bases and the V segment lost 4 bases, leaving 6 bases of the junction unmatched. Here the CDR3 reads CASSSFSGEQETQYF. For the CDR3, the DNA is TGTGCCAGCAGTTCCTTTAGCGGGGAACAAGAGACCCAGTACTTC.

The rearrangement links TRBV10-3 to TRBJ2-5; D is possibly TRBD1 (6 bases). Trimming stripped 4 bases from V and 3 bases from J, with 6 bases between. The CDR3 is 12 residues long. The germline CDR1 and CDR2 sequences are ENHRY and SYGVKD. CDR3 amino acids: CAISAGEETQYF. The DNA for the CDR3 is TGTGCCATCAGTGCAGGGGAAGAGACCCAGTACTTC.

The chain recombines TRBV5-1 with TRBJ1-6; 7 nucleotides match TRBD1. The V segment lost 0 bases and the J segment 8 bases; nucleotides outside the gene matches: 5. Germline lookup yields CDR1 SGHRS and CDR2 YFSETQ. The CDR3 has 15 amino acids. In nucleotides, the CDR3 is TGCGCCAGCAGCTTGGGGCAGGGGGAGGATTCACCCCTCCACTTT. It encodes CASSLGQGEDSPLHF.

This clone occurred a few times. V is TRBV19 and J is TRBJ2-5; TRBD2 agrees at 8 bases. CDR3 size: 15 residues. The V and J ends lost 6 bases and 1 base, in that order; junction bases with no gene match: 7. Germline loops: CDR1 LNHDA, CDR2 SQIVND (reference sequence). The CDR3 nucleotides read TGTGCCAGTAGGCCCGGGGGGGTGCCCCAAGAGACCCAGTACTTC. Translation gives CASRPGGVPQETQYF.